The T cell receptor (beta chain) described here comes from a study of CD8+ T cells in alopecia areata. Study results and caveats: There were also resident alphabeta T cells of normal skin sequenced in scalp samples. Affected lesional scalp, above all in alopecia totalis/universalis, was more clonal than normal scalp.

The germline V gene encodes CDR1 SGHTA and CDR2 FQGNSA. The CDR3 loop spans 16 amino acids. Trimming at V came to 6 bases and at J to 1 base, leaving 10 bases not matched to a gene. Turning to this clone: Antigen unknown.

The treatment was: oral pan-JAK inhibitor, 5-10 mg twice daily. TCR sequencing used cDNA made by reverse transcription of extracted RNA. Profiling relied on immunoSEQ multiplex PCR, and the TCRdb table lists in-frame clones only, not all of them. This table holds some 98,000 clones, around 55% found once. Sample: CD8+ T cells sorted from blood, taken at week 4, from a patient treated with tofacitinib. The V and J genes are TRBV7-2 and TRBJ2-5, with 8 bases identical to TRBD1. This sequence originates from a human donor with alopecia areata. The CDR3 DNA follows: TGTGCCAGCAGTTCATTCAGGGGGCCCCCCCAAGAGACCCAGTACTTC. It translates to CASSSFRGPPQETQYF.